This is a list of T cell receptor beta chains from one sample in a study of blood T cell repertoires in COVID-19. Assay used: immunoSEQ multiplex PCR; TCRdb lists only in-frame clones, some missing. The data contain fewer than 250,000 clones, 80% to 90% of them singletons. The sample comprised PBMCs or T cells enriched from blood (not recorded which). The receptor source for this set is a woman in her late teens or twenties who had recovered from COVID-19. Each CDR3 is given with its conserved first and last residue. The order of the fields is D gene, V gene, J gene, CDR3 protein, CDR3 DNA. D genes are given only for firm matches.

.	TRBV6-5	TRBJ1-2	CASIRQVQPGGYTF	TGTGCCAGCATCCGACAGGTCCAACCGGGGGGCTACACCTTC
TRBD1	TRBV14	TRBJ2-1	CASSRTGGYYNEQFF	TGTGCCAGCAGTCGAACAGGGGGTTACTACAATGAGCAGTTCTTC
.	TRBV6-5	TRBJ2-3	CASHAFGSTDTQYF	TGTGCCAGCCATGCGTTCGGTAGCACAGATACGCAGTATTTT
TRBD2	TRBV5-1	TRBJ2-5	CASSVGLAGDQETQYF	TGCGCCAGCAGCGTAGGACTAGCGGGGGACCAAGAGACCCAGTACTTC
TRBD2	TRBV5-1	TRBJ2-5	CASSFTSGGVTGETQYF	TGCGCCAGCAGCTTCACTAGCGGTGGTGTAACGGGAGAGACCCAGTACTTC
.	TRBV18	TRBJ2-4	CASSPQQAENIQYF	TGTGCCAGCTCACCACAGCAGGCCGAAAACATTCAGTACTTC
.	TRBV6-5	TRBJ1-2	CASSYSYPRNYGYTF	TGTGCCAGCAGTTACTCGTACCCCAGGAACTATGGCTACACCTTC
.	TRBV4-1	TRBJ2-7	CASSQAGFGEQYF	TGCGCCAGCAGCCAAGCAGGGTTTGGAGAGCAGTACTTC
.	TRBV27	TRBJ2-7	CASSPGTGGYEQYF	TGTGCCAGCAGTCCCGGGACTGGGGGCTACGAGCAGTACTTC
TRBD2	TRBV7-9	TRBJ2-1	CASSSSGGAYNEQFF	TGTGCCAGCAGCTCCAGCGGGGGGGCCTACAATGAGCAGTTCTTC
TRBD1	TRBV7-9	TRBJ1-2	CASSGTGTLYGYTF	TGTGCCAGCAGCGGGACAGGTACTCTCTATGGCTACACCTTC
.	TRBV4-1	TRBJ2-1	CASSRGVGSYNEQFF	TGCGCCAGCAGCCGGGGGGTCGGCTCCTACAATGAGCAGTTCTTC
.	TRBV28	TRBJ1-5	CASGPNQPQHF	TGTGCCAGCGGGCCCAATCAGCCCCAGCATTTT
TRBD1	TRBV7-9	TRBJ1-2	CASSMGTGDRDGYTF	TGTGCCAGCAGCATGGGGACAGGGGATCGGGATGGCTACACCTTC